This T cell receptor (beta chain) was found in a study of shared clonotypes between healthy human individuals. This table comes from immunoSEQ multiplex PCR, and its TCRdb copy is limited to in-frame clones, with some not included. The table has some 1,400,000 clones, 95% to 97% seen once. Study-wide findings and caveats: Though the depth was large, rarefaction showed that sorted-subset sequencing was incomplete.

The CDR3 spans 12 residues. Germline loops: CDR1 SGHRS, CDR2 YFSETQ. As concerns this clone: The antigen remains unidentified. Sequence at one end of the junction differs from germline and may be a read error.

The sequencing input was naive CD4+ T cells sorted from blood. Subset given: CD45RA+ positively selected. This TCR came from a man aged 25-45 years in good health. The V gene is TRBV5-1, the J gene TRBJ1-2; TRBD1 agrees at 9 bases. CDR3 sequence (DNA): TGCGCCAGCAGCGTCCCGGGACAGGGAAAGGACTTC. This codes for CASSVPGQGKDF.